The 18 T cell receptor beta chains below all came from one sample that was sequenced in a study of cytomegalovirus exposure and HLA in healthy donors. The PCR made use of 60 Vbeta and 13 Jbeta primers. TCRdb keeps only in-frame clones here, not all; method: immunoSEQ multiplex PCR. This table holds about 95,000 clones, approximately 81% found once. Sequenced sample: PBMCs. The receptor set was obtained from a woman aged 40 to 50 in good health and CMV-seropositive.

This chain links TRBV5-6 with TRBJ2-5, with D possibly being TRBD1 (6 bases). Gene TRBJ2-7 matches the end of the DNA better, so the J call may be wrong. The CDR3 totals 14 residues. Germline CDR1 and CDR2: SGHDT and YYEEEE. DNA of the CDR3: TGTGCCAGCAGCGCCGGGACATTCTCCTACGAGCAGTACTTC. Its translation: CASSAGTFSYEQYF.

The chain combines TRBV5-5 with TRBJ1-3, with TRBD1 as a possible D gene (5 bases). The germline gives CDR1 SGHKS, CDR2 YYEKEE (reference sequence). The CDR3 consists of 15 residues. Trimming cost V 4 bases and J 2 bases, with 13 bases left between them. The CDR3 reads CASSRRVWAGNTIYF. The DNA for the CDR3 is TGTGCCAGCAGCCGCAGGGTTTGGGCTGGAAACACCATATATTTT. Based on the CDR3 plus reference TRBV5-5 and TRBJ1-3, the full variable domain is DAGVTQSPTHLIKTRGQQVTLRCSPISGHKSVSWYQQVLGQGPQFIFQYYEKEERGRGNFPDRFSARQFPNYSSELNVNALLLGDSALYLCASSRRVWAGNTIYFGEGSWLTVV.

The rearrangement uses TRBV10-3 and TRBJ1-5, with D unclear. The V end lost 0 bases, the J end lost 4 bases, and 10 bases lay between the germline ends. The CDR3 consists of 15 residues. The germline V gene encodes CDR1 ENHRY and CDR2 SYGVKD. CDR3 region: CAISESILGNQPQHF. The CDR3 nucleotides read TGTGCCATCAGTGAGTCGATTCTAGGAAATCAGCCCCAGCATTTT.

This chain links TRBV5-6 with TRBJ1-2, with 11 nucleotides matching TRBD1. Trimming cost V 4 bases and J 8 bases; bases outside gene matches: 10. Germline assignment: CDR1 SGHDT and CDR2 YYEEEE. The CDR3 runs to 15 residues. The chain's CDR3 is CASSGRDRGFGGYTF. The CDR3 DNA sequence: TGTGCCAGCAGCGGCCGGGACAGGGGGTTTGGGGGCTACACCTTC.

This chain links TRBV9 with TRBJ2-1, with D perhaps TRBD2 (5 bases). V lost 7 bases, J lost 4 bases, and 12 bases lay in between. CDR1 is SGDLS, CDR2 YYNGEE, per germline. The CDR3 is 13 residues long. The CDR3 nucleotides read TGTGCCAGCTCTACACTAGATTACAATGAGCAGTTCTTC. The encoded protein is CASSTLDYNEQFF.

The gene calls are TRBV7-8 and TRBJ2-4, with a tentative D call TRBD1 (6 bases). The CDR3 is 16 residues long. V shed 1 base and J shed 2 bases, with 12 bases lying between them. Looked up from germline, CDR1 is SGHVS and CDR2 is FQNEAQ. CDR3 loop: CASSLGAGVTKNIQYF. CDR3 coding DNA: TGTGCCAGCAGCTTAGGGGCAGGGGTAACCAAAAACATTCAGTACTTC.

This clone has more than one count but fewer than ten. This rearrangement joins TRBV10-2 to TRBJ2-7; D unclear. Germline V gene sequence: CDR1 WSHSY, CDR2 SAAADI. Trimming took 3 bases from V and 3 from J, leaving 6 bases between them. This CDR3 has 12 residues. CDR3 nucleotide sequence: TGCGCCAGCAGTGACGGTCTCTACGAGCAGTACTTC. It yields the protein CASSDGLYEQYF.

The V gene is TRBV15, the J gene TRBJ1-2; 7 nucleotides align to TRBD1. The germline V gene has CDR1 LNHNV and CDR2 YYDKDF (reference sequence). J lost 5 bases, V lost 4 bases, and 7 bases had no gene match. This CDR3 region has 14 residues. Written as DNA, the CDR3 is TGTGCCACCAGCAAGGGGGGACAGAAATATGGCTACACCTTC. This sequence encodes CATSKGGQKYGYTF.

Written as DNA, the CDR3 is TGCAGCGTTGAAGACCTACCGCAGGGGGGAGGAGAGACCCAGTACTTC. Translation: CSVEDLPQGGGETQYF. This sequence joins TRBV29-1 and TRBJ2-5; D might be TRBD1 (7 bases). The V gene lost 0 bases and the J gene lost 4 bases, with 18 bases spanning the gap. Germline V gene data show CDR1 as SQVTM and CDR2 as ANQGSEA. The CDR3 consists of 16 residues.

This clone was detected only a few times. The chain uses TRBV5-4 and TRBJ2-5; 7 nucleotides match TRBD1. Per germline, CDR1 SGHNT and CDR2 YYREEE (reference sequence). The CDR3 contains 14 residues. Trimming at V came to 1 base and at J to 4 bases, leaving 4 bases not matched to a gene. Written as DNA, the CDR3 is TGTGCCAGCAGCTTGAGAACAGGGGCAGAGACCCAGTACTTC. It specifies CASSLRTGAETQYF. Full variable domain (remainder filled in from reference TRBV5-4 and TRBJ2-5): ETGVTQSPTHLIKTRGQQVTLRCSSQSGHNTVSWYQQALGQGPQFIFQYYREEENGRGNFPPRFSGLQFPNYSSELNVNALELDDSALYLCASSLRTGAETQYFGPGTRLLVL.

This chain joins TRBV10-1 and TRBJ2-7; no clear D. CDR3 length: 16 amino acids. V gave up 0 bases and J gave up 4 bases, with 16 bases separating them. From germline, CDR1 is WNHNN and CDR2 SYGVQD (reference sequence). CDR3 amino acids: CASSESRYSAFYEQYF. The CDR3 DNA is TGCGCCAGCAGTGAGTCCCGCTACAGTGCCTTTTACGAGCAGTACTTC.

V is TRBV2 and J is TRBJ2-7; the D is unclear. The CDR3 is made up of 12 amino acids. Per the germline V gene, CDR1 is SNHLY and CDR2 is FYNNEI. The germline V and J ends were trimmed by 3 bases and 2 bases, with 5 bases remaining between them. CDR3 DNA: TGTGCCAGCAGTGAGCGAACCTACGAGCAGTACTTC. It yields the protein CASSERTYEQYF.

The chain employs TRBV5-1 and TRBJ2-1, with TRBD2 matching 7 bases. Germline lookup yields CDR1 SGHRS and CDR2 YFSETQ. The V gene end was trimmed by 4 bases and the J gene end by 0 bases; junction bases not matched to a gene: 10. The CDR3 sequence is 17 residues long. CDR3 loop: CASSPMGGSSSYNEQFF. Here the CDR3 DNA reads TGCGCCAGCAGCCCAATGGGGGGGAGTAGCTCCTACAATGAGCAGTTCTTC.

This clone was detected only a few times. This chain uses TRBV5-1 with TRBJ1-1, with 10 positions matching TRBD1. This CDR3 region has 15 residues. Losses at the gene ends were 5 bases for V and 3 bases for J; bases not matched to a gene: 7. Germline CDR1 SGHRS, CDR2 YFSETQ. The CDR3, as DNA: TGCGCCAGCAGAGGTCGACAGGGGGCTGACACTGAAGCTTTCTTT. Protein: CASRGRQGADTEAFF.

The chain couples TRBV19 to TRBJ2-1, with 10 bases fitting TRBD1. The CDR3 sequence is 15 residues long. In germline, CDR1 is LNHDA, CDR2 SQIVND (reference sequence). V lost 5 bases to trimming and J lost 9 bases; unmatched junction nucleotides: 10. CDR3: CASSRGQGSRSEQFF. The CDR3 region has the DNA TGTGCCAGTAGTCGGGGACAGGGGTCTAGGAGTGAGCAGTTCTTC.

The CDR3 coding sequence is TGTGCCAGCAGCTTAACCTCGGGGAAAGGCTACAATGAGCAGTTCTTC. This sequence encodes CASSLTSGKGYNEQFF. The chain carries TRBV7-8 and TRBJ2-1; D is possibly TRBD2 (5 bases). V shed 2 bases and J shed 3 bases, with 14 bases lying between them. In germline, CDR1 is SGHVS, CDR2 FQNEAQ. This CDR3 has 16 amino acids. The full variable domain, with the rest looked up from reference TRBV7-8 and TRBJ2-1, is GAGVSQSPRYKVAKRGQDVALRCDPISGHVSLFWYQQALGQGPEFLTYFQNEAQLDKSGLPSDRFFAERPEGSVSTLKIQRTQQEDSAVYLCASSLTSGKGYNEQFFGPGTRLTVL.

The chain couples TRBV5-4 to TRBJ1-1; D may be TRBD1 (5 bases). Trimming left V 4 bases short and J 1 base short, with 14 bases between. The CDR3 is made up of 15 amino acids. In germline, CDR1 is SGHNT, CDR2 YYREEE (reference sequence). CDR3 sequence reads: CASSLRQFGNTEAFF. The CDR3 nucleotides are TGTGCCAGCAGCCTACGACAGTTTGGGAACACTGAAGCTTTCTTT.

The chain couples TRBV6-6 to TRBJ2-7; D possibly corresponds to TRBD2 (6 bases). This CDR3 comprises 15 residues. V lost 5 bases to trimming and J lost 6 bases, with 20 bases between them. Germline V CDR1 and CDR2: MNHNY, SVGAGI (reference sequence). The CDR3 here is CASSPRGGTGSEQYF. The CDR3 DNA reads TGTGCCAGCAGTCCTCGTGGAGGGACGGGGTCCGAGCAGTACTTC.